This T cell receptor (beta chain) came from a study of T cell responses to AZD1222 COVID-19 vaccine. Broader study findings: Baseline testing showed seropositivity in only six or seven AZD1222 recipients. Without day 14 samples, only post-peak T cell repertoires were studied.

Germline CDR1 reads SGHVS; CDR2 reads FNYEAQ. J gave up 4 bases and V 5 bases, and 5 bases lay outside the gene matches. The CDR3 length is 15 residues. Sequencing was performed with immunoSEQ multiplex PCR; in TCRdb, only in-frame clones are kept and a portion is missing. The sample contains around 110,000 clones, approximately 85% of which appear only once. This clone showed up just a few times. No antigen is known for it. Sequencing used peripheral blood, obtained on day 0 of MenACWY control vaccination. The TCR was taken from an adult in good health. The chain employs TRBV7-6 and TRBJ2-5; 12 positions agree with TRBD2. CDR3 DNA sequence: TGTGCCAGCAGCCTCGGGACTAGCGGGTTAGAGACCCAGTACTTC. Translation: CASSLGTSGLETQYF.